Each of the 29 T cell receptor beta chains below was sequenced from the same sample in a study of T cells in Graves' hyperthyroidism and ophthalmopathy. TCR beta CDR3 region amplification was performed from RNA transcripts. A first-round RT-PCR of the TCR CDR3 used the HTBI primer set. TCRdb fed the multiplex PCR reads into MiXCR, producing one record per CDR3 protein. The data show roughly 160,000 distinct CDR3 sequences, roughly 9.4% seen once. Sequencing input: blood. The receptors shown here come from a woman under 30 with Graves' hyperthyroidism that later progressed to Graves' ophthalmopathy.

This clonotype was seen repeatedly, ten times or more. Written as DNA, the CDR3 is TGTGCCACCAGCAGAGATGGTCCCGGGGGCACTGAAGCTTTCTTT. Residues: CATSRDGPGGTEAFF. J is TRBJ1-1 and V is TRBV15; D possibly corresponds to TRBD1 (5 bases). Germline CDR1 LNHNV, CDR2 YYDKDF (reference sequence). The V and J ends lost 0 bases and 4 bases respectively, with 12 bases between them. This CDR3 comprises 15 residues.

This clonotype was seen repeatedly, ten times or more. The rearrangement links TRBV7-9 to TRBJ2-1; 9 nucleotides line up with TRBD2. The CDR3 runs 15 residues. V lost 1 base to trimming and J lost 7 bases; unmatched junction nucleotides: 5. Germline CDR1 is SEHNR and CDR2 is FQNEAQ (reference sequence). The CDR3 nucleotides are TGTGCCAGCAGCTTAGAGGCGGGAGGGGGGAATGAGCAGTTCTTC. It codes for CASSLEAGGGNEQFF.

This chain uses TRBV28 with TRBJ1-2, with D maybe TRBD1 (6 bases). In germline, CDR1 is MDHEN, CDR2 SYDVKM. The CDR3 runs 16 residues. Trimming pared 3 bases from V and 0 bases from J, leaving 14 bases between. The CDR3 is CASSFGQGLANYGYTF. DNA for the CDR3: TGTGCCAGCAGTTTCGGTCAGGGGCTAGCTAACTATGGCTACACCTTC.

This clonotype was seen at least ten times. The chain recombines TRBV5-1 with TRBJ1-1, with D tentatively TRBD1 (6 bases). The CDR3 totals 14 residues. Trimming removed 5 bases from V and 4 bases from J, with 15 bases in between. Germline V gene data show CDR1 as SGHRS and CDR2 as YFSETQ. DNA for the CDR3: TGCGCCAGCAGTCCGGACAGTCGGAGCACTGAAGCTTTCTTT. It translates to CASSPDSRSTEAFF.

This clonotype was observed at least ten times. V and J are TRBV3-1 and TRBJ2-3; D possibly corresponds to TRBD1 (7 bases). CDR1 is LGHDT and CDR2 is YNNKEL in the germline V gene (reference sequence). CDR3 size: 16 residues. With 0 bases removed from V and 3 bases from J, the gap between germline ends came to 13 bases. The CDR3 here is CASSQDLTGRTDTQYF. The CDR3 DNA is TGTGCCAGCAGCCAAGATCTGACAGGGAGGACAGATACGCAGTATTTT.

This clonotype was counted at least ten times. This chain links TRBV27 with TRBJ1-2; 7 positions agree with TRBD1. Germline loops: CDR1 MNHEY, CDR2 SMNVEV (reference sequence). The CDR3 contains 14 residues. J was trimmed by 3 bases and V by 5 bases; bases with no gene match: 6. This CDR3 reads CASSPGQAYYGYTF. The CDR3 coding sequence is TGTGCCAGCAGTCCAGGACAGGCTTACTATGGCTACACCTTC.

V usage is TRBV19 and J usage is TRBJ2-1; D gene uncertain. Germline V CDR1 and CDR2: LNHDA, SQIVND (reference sequence). The V end lost 0 bases, the J end lost 0 bases, and 6 bases lay between the germline ends. The CDR3 contains 15 residues. CDR3 DNA: TGTGCCAGTAGTATAGAGAGGCGCTCCTACAATGAGCAGTTCTTC. It translates to CASSIERRSYNEQFF.

Many counts were recorded for this clonotype. V is TRBV9 and J is TRBJ2-7, with TRBD2 matching 11 bases. The CDR3 covers 15 residues. Germline values: CDR1 SGDLS, CDR2 YYNGEE. The ends lost 4 bases at V and 6 bases at J; junction bases unmatched: 9. CDR3: CASSSAGTSGLEQYF. DNA of the CDR3: TGTGCCAGCAGCTCAGCCGGGACTAGCGGTCTCGAGCAGTACTTC. Complete variable domain (other parts from reference TRBV9 and TRBJ2-7): DSGVTQTPKHLITATGQRVTLRCSPRSGDLSVYWYQQSLDQGLQFLIQYYNGEERAKGNILERFSAQQFPDLHSELNLSSLELGDSALYFCASSSAGTSGLEQYFGPGTRLTVT.

This clonotype showed up many times. The CDR3 DNA reads as TGTGCCAGCAGCTTTGTAGCGGGGGGCAAGGGAGAGACCCAGTACTTC. This sequence encodes CASSFVAGGKGETQYF. The chain combines TRBV7-2 with TRBJ2-5, with 10 bases that match TRBD2. This CDR3 spans 16 amino acids. Germline V CDR1 and CDR2: SGHTA, FQGNSA. Losses at the gene ends were 3 bases for V and 4 bases for J; bases not matched to a gene: 8.

This clonotype showed up many times. The rearrangement uses TRBV19 and TRBJ1-5; no firm D call. Germline assignment: CDR1 LNHDA and CDR2 SQIVND (reference sequence). The CDR3 runs to 13 residues. V was cut by 6 bases and J by 9 bases, with 15 bases left in between. The CDR3 nucleotides are TGTGCCAGTAGAGCAGACCCCGGGAGGCCCCAGCATTTT. This sequence encodes CASRADPGRPQHF. The full variable domain, in which reference TRBV19 and TRBJ1-5 provide the parts outside the CDR3, is DGGITQSPKYLFRKEGQNVTLSCEQNLNHDAMYWYRQDPGQGLRLIYYSQIVNDFQKGDIAEGYSVSREKKESFPLTVTSAQKNPTAFYLCASRADPGRPQHFGDGTRLSIL.

This clonotype was observed at least ten times. CDR3 bases: TGTGCCAGCAGACAATGGGGGAGCACAGATACGCAGTATTTT. Protein: CASRQWGSTDTQYF. V and J are TRBV28 and TRBJ2-3; D may correspond to TRBD1 or TRBD2 (5 bases each). This CDR3 comprises 14 residues. Germline V gene lookup returns CDR1 MDHEN and CDR2 SYDVKM. V shed 6 bases and J shed 0 bases, with 10 bases lying between them.

This clonotype was seen many times. This sequence joins TRBV12-3 or TRBV12-4 and TRBJ2-2, with D unclear. This CDR3 region has 15 residues. With 7 bases removed from V and 1 base from J, the gap between germline ends came to 13 bases. In DNA form, the CDR3 reads TGTGCCAGCACCAAATGGGCAGTGAACACCGGGGAGCTGTTTTTT. It yields the protein CASTKWAVNTGELFF.

A word on this clonotype: A much larger clone lies one base from this, so it may be a read error. This chain uses TRBV3-1 with TRBJ1-4; weak D call: TRBD1 (5 bases). CDR1 is LGHDT, CDR2 YNNKEL, per germline (reference sequence). The CDR3 extends over 17 amino acids. V dropped 0 bases and J dropped 7 bases, with 18 bases sitting between them. The CDR3 region is CASSQDQRGGTGEKLFF. As DNA, the CDR3 is TGTGCCAGCAGCCAAGATCAAAGGGGTGGGACGGGTGAAAAACTGTTTTTT.

Details on this clonotype: This clone may be a read error of a much larger clone one base away. The chain carries TRBV7-9 and TRBJ2-2; a possible D gene is TRBD2 (5 bases). The CDR3 has 17 residues. Germline V CDR1 and CDR2: SEHNR, FQNEAQ (reference sequence). Here the CDR3 DNA reads TGTGCCAGCAGCTTCGTCTTCGGTCCCAGCTTAGACGGGGAGCTGTCTTTT. This sequence encodes CASSFVFGPSLDGELSF.

This clonotype was observed many times. The chain joins TRBV13 to TRBJ2-7, with 11 nucleotides matching TRBD2. Germline CDR1 PRHDT, CDR2 FYEKMQ (reference sequence). The CDR3 is made up of 20 amino acids. V was pared by 2 bases and J by 2 bases, with 17 bases of the junction left unmatched. The CDR3 reads CASSLSLWLAGGTNTYEQYF. The CDR3 DNA reads TGTGCCAGCAGCTTAAGTCTCTGGCTAGCGGGAGGCACTAACACCTACGAGCAGTACTTC.

This clonotype was detected ten times or more. The chain carries TRBV10-3 and TRBJ2-5; 11 bases line up with TRBD2. Germline assignment: CDR1 ENHRY and CDR2 SYGVKD. V was pared by 6 bases and J by 4 bases, with 4 bases of the junction left unmatched. This CDR3 is 14 amino acids long. The CDR3 loop reads CAISGSGRGETQYF. The CDR3 region has the DNA TGTGCCATCAGCGGTAGCGGGAGGGGAGAGACCCAGTACTTC.

In its sample, this clonotype was seen many times. V and J are TRBV30 and TRBJ2-1, with D perhaps being TRBD1 or TRBD2 (5 bases each). The CDR3 runs 14 residues. In germline, CDR1 is GTSNPN, CDR2 SVGIG (reference sequence). Trimming pared 2 bases from V and 7 bases from J, leaving 15 bases between. As DNA, the CDR3 is TGTGCCTGGAGTTTTTGGGGGAGAAGAAATGAGCAGTTCTTC. Protein sequence: CAWSFWGRRNEQFF.

At least ten counts were recorded for this clonotype. This chain joins TRBV5-1 and TRBJ1-1, with D perhaps matching TRBD1 (5 bases). The CDR3 runs to 14 residues. Trimming left V 1 base short and J 2 bases short, with 9 bases between. Germline V gene sequence: CDR1 SGHRS, CDR2 YFSETQ. Here the CDR3 reads CASSLRGANTEAFF. In DNA form, the CDR3 reads TGCGCCAGCAGCTTGAGGGGCGCTAACACTGAAGCTTTCTTT.

The table lists this clonotype with many counts. The chain links TRBV5-1 to TRBJ2-7; D assignment may be TRBD1 or TRBD2 (6 bases each). The DNA matches TRBJ2-1 better at its end, which makes the J call doubtful. There are 13 residues in the CDR3. CDR1 and CDR2 from the germline V gene are SGHRS and YFSETQ. In nucleotides, the CDR3 is TGCGCCAGCAGCTTACTAGGGGGGTACGAGCAGTTCTTC. It yields the protein CASSLLGGYEQFF.

This clonotype was seen repeatedly, ten times or more. The V call is TRBV7-8, the J call TRBJ1-5; maybe TRBD1 (6 bases). The length of the CDR3 is 16 residues. The germline V gene encodes CDR1 SGHVS and CDR2 FQNEAQ. The V and J ends lost 5 bases and 5 bases respectively, with 19 bases between them. The DNA for the CDR3 is TGTGCCAGCAGCCCATTCGGGGGGCCCCGGGATCAGCCCCAGCATTTT. Its protein product is CASSPFGGPRDQPQHF.

The chain carries TRBV20-1 and TRBJ2-1; tentative D call: TRBD1 (6 bases). The CDR3 runs 15 residues. Germline V CDR1 and CDR2: DFQATT, SNEGSKA (reference sequence). Trimming cost V 0 bases and J 2 bases, with 11 bases left between them. The CDR3, as DNA: TGCAGTGCTAGAGAGGCGACAGGCACCTACAATGAGCAGTTCTTC. As protein: CSAREATGTYNEQFF.

This clonotype was counted a few times. The V gene is TRBV30, the J gene TRBJ1-2, with D perhaps TRBD1 (6 bases). CDR1 is GTSNPN and CDR2 is SVGIG in the germline V gene (reference sequence). This CDR3 has 15 residues. Trimming took off 6 bases at V and 0 bases at J, with 17 bases between the two ends. The CDR3, as DNA: TGTGCCTGCCCCCTGGGGGGGCAAGCTAACTATGGCTACACCTTC. It translates to CACPLGGQANYGYTF.

Only a few counts were recorded for this clonotype. The chain couples TRBV5-6 to TRBJ1-1, with D hard to call. The germline V gene encodes CDR1 SGHDT and CDR2 YYEEEE. This CDR3 spans 11 amino acids. The V gene lost 2 bases and the J gene lost 4 bases, with 3 bases spanning the gap. CDR3 amino acids: CASSFATEAFF. The CDR3 nucleotides are TGTGCCAGCAGCTTCGCCACTGAAGCTTTCTTT.

This clonotype was seen repeatedly, ten times or more. The chain links TRBV20-1 to TRBJ1-2, with unresolved D. The CDR3 loop spans 11 amino acids. Germline lookup yields CDR1 DFQATT and CDR2 SNEGSKA (reference sequence). V dropped 5 bases and J dropped 4 bases, with 8 bases sitting between them. The CDR3 DNA follows: TGCAGTGCTTATCTTAGCTATGGCTACACCTTC. Protein product: CSAYLSYGYTF.

This clonotype has ten or more counts. The chain is built from TRBV11-2 and TRBJ2-7, with D unresolved. Germline-derived CDR1 and CDR2 are SGHAT and FQNNGV. V was trimmed by 0 bases and J by 0 bases, leaving 12 bases between them. The CDR3 length is 16 residues. The CDR3 sequence is CASSLDLGYGSYEQYF. DNA of the CDR3: TGTGCCAGCAGCTTAGATTTGGGGTATGGCTCCTACGAGCAGTACTTC.

This clonotype was recorded many times. The rearrangement uses TRBV12-3 or TRBV12-4 and TRBJ1-2; D uncertain. V gave up 5 bases and J gave up 2 bases, with 6 bases separating them. The CDR3 has 12 amino acids. CDR3 protein: CASSPVNYGYTF. The CDR3 coding sequence is TGTGCCAGCAGTCCCGTCAACTATGGCTACACCTTC.

This clonotype was recorded at least ten times. The chain combines TRBV6-1 with TRBJ1-1; D remains ambiguous. The CDR3 runs to 13 residues. The V gene lost 2 bases and the J gene lost 6 bases, with 10 bases spanning the gap. CDR1 and CDR2 from the germline V gene are MNHNS and SASEGT. CDR3 amino acids: CASSERVSAEAFF. The CDR3 nucleotides are TGTGCCAGCAGTGAAAGGGTATCGGCTGAAGCTTTCTTT.

Points on this clonotype: One end of the junction varies from germline; a read error may be responsible. V and J are TRBV6-1 and TRBJ1-3, with D tentatively TRBD1 (5 bases). This CDR3 is 16 amino acids long. Germline values: CDR1 MNHNS, CDR2 SASEGT. The CDR3 DNA reads TGTGCCGGCAGCTTCAATCGGGGGGAGACTGGAAACACCATATATTTT. Its protein product is CAGSFNRGETGNTIYF.

This clonotype has more than one count but fewer than ten. V and J are TRBV28 and TRBJ1-4; TRBD1 might be the D (6 bases). The CDR3 is 15 residues long. V was trimmed by 7 bases and J by 11 bases, leaving 23 bases between them. Germline V gene sequence: CDR1 MDHEN, CDR2 SYDVKM. The CDR3 DNA follows: TGTGCCAGCACCACCACTGGGGGGCGAGGAGGGAAACTGTTTTTT. Protein: CASTTTGGRGGKLFF.